This T cell receptor (beta chain) was recorded in a study of CD8 T cells in ankylosing spondylitis. Points from the study as a whole: Ankylosing spondylitis blood appeared to be characterized by a TCR beta motif of eight or nine highly homologous variants.

The table lists this clonotype with many counts. Antigen specificity is unknown. V lost 5 bases to trimming and J lost 9 bases, with 20 bases between them. This CDR3 contains 15 residues. Per germline, CDR1 MRHNA and CDR2 SNTAGT. Library preparation for TCR beta used quantitative 5'-RACE with molecular barcodes. TCRdb ran MiXCR on the 5' RACE reads and lists one entry per CDR3 protein. Counted here are fewer than 550,000 distinct CDR3 sequences, 5.3% occurring once; the ten biggest clones make up approximately 4%. The specimen was blood, either unsorted or a sorted T cell fraction (not recorded which). The source is a male donor with ankylosing spondylitis. This chain joins TRBV6-4 and TRBJ2-1, with D possibly matching TRBD2 (6 bases). The CDR3 coding sequence is TGTGCCAGCAGTTCCCTCCAAGGGAGGAGGGGTGAGCAGTTCTTC. Its protein is CASSSLQGRRGEQFF.